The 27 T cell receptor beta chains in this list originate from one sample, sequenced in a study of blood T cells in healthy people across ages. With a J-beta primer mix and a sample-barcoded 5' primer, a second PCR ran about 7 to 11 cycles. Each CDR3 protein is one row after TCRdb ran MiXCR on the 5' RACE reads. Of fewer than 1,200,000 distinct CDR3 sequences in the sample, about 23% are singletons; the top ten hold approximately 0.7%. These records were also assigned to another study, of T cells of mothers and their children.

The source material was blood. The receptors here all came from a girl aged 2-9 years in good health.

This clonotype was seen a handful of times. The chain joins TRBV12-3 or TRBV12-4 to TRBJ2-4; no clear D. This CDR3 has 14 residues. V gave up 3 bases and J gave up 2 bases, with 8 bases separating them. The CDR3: CASSFRVSKNIQYF. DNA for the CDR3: TGTGCCAGCAGTTTTCGGGTATCCAAAAACATTCAGTACTTC.

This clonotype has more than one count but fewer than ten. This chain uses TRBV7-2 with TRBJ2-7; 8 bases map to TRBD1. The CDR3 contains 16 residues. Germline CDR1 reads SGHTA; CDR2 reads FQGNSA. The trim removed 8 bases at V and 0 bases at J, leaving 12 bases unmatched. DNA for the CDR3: TGTGCCAGCGGCGTACCCCGGGACAGGATCTCCTACGAGCAGTACTTC. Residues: CASGVPRDRISYEQYF.

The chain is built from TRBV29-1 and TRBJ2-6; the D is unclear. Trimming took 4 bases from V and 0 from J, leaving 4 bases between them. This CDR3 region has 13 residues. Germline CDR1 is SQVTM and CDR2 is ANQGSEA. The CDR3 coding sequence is TGCAGCGTTGTAGTCTCTGGGGCCAACGTCCTGACTTTC. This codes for CSVVVSGANVLTF.

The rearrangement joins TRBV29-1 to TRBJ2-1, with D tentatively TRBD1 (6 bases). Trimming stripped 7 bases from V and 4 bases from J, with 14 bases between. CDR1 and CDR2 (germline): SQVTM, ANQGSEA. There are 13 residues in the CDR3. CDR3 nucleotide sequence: TGCAGCGGTTTACGAGGACAGTACAATGAGCAGTTCTTC. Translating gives CSGLRGQYNEQFF.

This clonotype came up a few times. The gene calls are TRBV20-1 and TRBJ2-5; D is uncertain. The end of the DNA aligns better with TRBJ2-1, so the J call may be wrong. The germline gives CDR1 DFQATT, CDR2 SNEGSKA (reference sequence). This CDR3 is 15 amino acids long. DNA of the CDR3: TGCAGTGCTAGAGATATAGTCAATTCTTACAATGAGCAGTTCTTC. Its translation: CSARDIVNSYNEQFF.

CDR3 amino acids: CASSQASADTQYF. The DNA of the CDR3 is TGTGCCAGCAGCCAAGCCTCGGCCGATACGCAGTATTTT. The chain uses TRBV3-1 and TRBJ2-3; D gene ambiguous. V was cut by 1 base and J by 6 bases, with 8 bases left in between. The CDR3 is 13 residues long. The germline V gene encodes CDR1 LGHDT and CDR2 YNNKEL (reference sequence).

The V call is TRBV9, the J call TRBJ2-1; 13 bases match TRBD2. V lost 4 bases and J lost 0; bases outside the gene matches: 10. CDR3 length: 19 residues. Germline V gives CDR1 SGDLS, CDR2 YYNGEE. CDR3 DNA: TGTGCCAGCAGCCCCGGGACTAGCGGGGCCCCCAGCTCCTACAATGAGCAGTTCTTC. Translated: CASSPGTSGAPSSYNEQFF.

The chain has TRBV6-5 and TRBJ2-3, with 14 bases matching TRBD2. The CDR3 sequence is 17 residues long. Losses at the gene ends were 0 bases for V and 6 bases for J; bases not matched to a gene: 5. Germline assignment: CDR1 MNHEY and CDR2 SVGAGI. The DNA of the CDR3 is TGTGCCAGCAGTTACTCCGGGACTAGCGGGAGTCGGGATACGCAGTATTTT. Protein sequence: CASSYSGTSGSRDTQYF.

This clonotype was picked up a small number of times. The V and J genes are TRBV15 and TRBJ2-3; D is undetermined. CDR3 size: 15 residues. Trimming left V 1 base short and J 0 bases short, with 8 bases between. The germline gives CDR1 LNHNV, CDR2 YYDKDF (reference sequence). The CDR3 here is CATSRGRASTDTQYF. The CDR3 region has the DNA TGTGCCACCAGCAGAGGACGGGCTAGCACAGATACGCAGTATTTT.

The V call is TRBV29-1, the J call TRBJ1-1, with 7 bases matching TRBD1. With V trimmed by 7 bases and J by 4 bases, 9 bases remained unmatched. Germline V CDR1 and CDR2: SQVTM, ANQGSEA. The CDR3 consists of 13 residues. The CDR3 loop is CSARQGRVTEAFF. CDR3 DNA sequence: TGCAGCGCCCGACAGGGACGGGTCACTGAAGCTTTCTTT.

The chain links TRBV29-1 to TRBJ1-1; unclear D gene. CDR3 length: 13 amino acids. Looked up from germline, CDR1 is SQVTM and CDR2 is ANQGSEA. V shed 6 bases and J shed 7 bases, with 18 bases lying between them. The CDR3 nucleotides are TGCAGCGTGAAGGGTTTGACAAGAGTTGAAGCTTTCTTT. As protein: CSVKGLTRVEAFF. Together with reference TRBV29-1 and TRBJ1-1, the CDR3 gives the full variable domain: SAVISQKPSRDICQRGTSLTIQCQVDSQVTMMFWYRQQPGQSLTLIATANQGSEATYESGFVIDKFPISRPNLTFSTLTVSNMSPEDSSIYLCSVKGLTRVEAFFGQGTRLTVV.

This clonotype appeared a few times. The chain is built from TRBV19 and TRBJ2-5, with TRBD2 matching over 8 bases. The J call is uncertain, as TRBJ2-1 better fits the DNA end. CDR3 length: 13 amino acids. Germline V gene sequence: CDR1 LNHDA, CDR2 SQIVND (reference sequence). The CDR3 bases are TGTGCCAGTAGCCTAGCGGGCACAAGTGAGCAGTTCTTC. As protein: CASSLAGTSEQFF.

CDR3 in DNA: TGTGCCACCAGCAGACTCTGGACACTTAGGGACGCTGAAGCTTTCTTT. Protein product: CATSRLWTLRDAEAFF. The genes are TRBV15 and TRBJ1-1, with D possibly TRBD1 on 5 matching bases. The CDR3 loop spans 16 amino acids. Germline CDR1 LNHNV, CDR2 YYDKDF (reference sequence). The V end lost 2 bases, the J end lost 6 bases, and 19 bases lay between the germline ends.

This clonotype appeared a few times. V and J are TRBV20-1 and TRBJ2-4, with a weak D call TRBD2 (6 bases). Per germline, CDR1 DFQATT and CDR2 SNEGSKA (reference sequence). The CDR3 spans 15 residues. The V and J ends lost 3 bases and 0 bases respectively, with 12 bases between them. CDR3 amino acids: CSASVPGLAKNIQYF. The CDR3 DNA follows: TGCAGTGCTAGTGTACCGGGACTAGCCAAAAACATTCAGTACTTC.

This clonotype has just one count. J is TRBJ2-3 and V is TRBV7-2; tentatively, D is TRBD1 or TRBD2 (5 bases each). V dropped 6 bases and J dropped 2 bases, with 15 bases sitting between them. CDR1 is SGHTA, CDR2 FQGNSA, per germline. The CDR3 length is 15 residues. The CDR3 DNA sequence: TGTGCCAGCAGTTTGAGGGGCCGACTCACAGATACGCAGTATTTT. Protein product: CASSLRGRLTDTQYF.

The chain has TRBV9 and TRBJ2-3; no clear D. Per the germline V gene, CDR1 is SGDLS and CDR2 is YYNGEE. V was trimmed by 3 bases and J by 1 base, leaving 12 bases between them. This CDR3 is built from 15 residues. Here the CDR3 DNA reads TGTGCCAGCAGCGCAACCGGCCTTCGCACAGATACGCAGTATTTT. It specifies CASSATGLRTDTQYF.

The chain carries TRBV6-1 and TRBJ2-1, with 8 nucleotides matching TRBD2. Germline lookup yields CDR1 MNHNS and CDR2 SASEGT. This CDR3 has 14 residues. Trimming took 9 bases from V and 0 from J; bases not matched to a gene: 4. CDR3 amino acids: CASASGSSYNEQFF. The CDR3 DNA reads TGTGCCAGTGCCAGCGGGAGCTCCTACAATGAGCAGTTCTTC.

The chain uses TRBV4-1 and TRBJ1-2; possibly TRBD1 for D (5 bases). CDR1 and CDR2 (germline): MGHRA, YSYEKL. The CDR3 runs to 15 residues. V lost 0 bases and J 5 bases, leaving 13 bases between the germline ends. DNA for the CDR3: TGCGCCAGCAGCCAAGATATATCAGCAGGGTATGGCTACACCTTC. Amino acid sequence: CASSQDISAGYGYTF.

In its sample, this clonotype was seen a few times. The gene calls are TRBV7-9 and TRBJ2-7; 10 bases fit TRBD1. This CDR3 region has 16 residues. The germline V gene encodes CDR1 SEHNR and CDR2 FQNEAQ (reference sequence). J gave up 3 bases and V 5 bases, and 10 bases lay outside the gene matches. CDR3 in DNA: TGTGCCAGCAGCCCCCCACCGGGACAGGGGCTCTACGAGCAGTACTTC. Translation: CASSPPPGQGLYEQYF. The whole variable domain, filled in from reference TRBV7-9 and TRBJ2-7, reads DTGVSQNPRHKITKRGQNVTFRCDPISEHNRLYWYRQTLGQGPEFLTYFQNEAQLEKSRLLSDRFSAERPKGSFSTLEIQRTEQGDSAMYLCASSPPPGQGLYEQYFGPGTRLTVT.

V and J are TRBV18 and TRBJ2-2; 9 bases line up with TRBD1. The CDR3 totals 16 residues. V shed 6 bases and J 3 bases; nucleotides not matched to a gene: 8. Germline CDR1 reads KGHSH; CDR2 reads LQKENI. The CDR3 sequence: CASSPTGGEDTGELFF. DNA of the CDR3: TGTGCCAGCTCGCCCACAGGGGGCGAGGACACCGGGGAGCTGTTTTTT.

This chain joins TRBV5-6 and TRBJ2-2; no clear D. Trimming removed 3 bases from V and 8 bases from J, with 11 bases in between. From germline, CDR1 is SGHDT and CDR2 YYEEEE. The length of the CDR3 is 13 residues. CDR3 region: CASSSVAPGELFF. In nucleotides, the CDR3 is TGTGCCAGCAGCTCCGTAGCACCGGGGGAGCTGTTTTTT.

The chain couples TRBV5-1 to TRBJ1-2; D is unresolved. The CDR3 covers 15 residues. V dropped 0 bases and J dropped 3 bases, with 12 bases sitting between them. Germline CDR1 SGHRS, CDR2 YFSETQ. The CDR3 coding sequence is TGCGCCAGCAGCTTGGCCGGTGGCAAATACTATGGCTACACCTTC. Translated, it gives CASSLAGGKYYGYTF.

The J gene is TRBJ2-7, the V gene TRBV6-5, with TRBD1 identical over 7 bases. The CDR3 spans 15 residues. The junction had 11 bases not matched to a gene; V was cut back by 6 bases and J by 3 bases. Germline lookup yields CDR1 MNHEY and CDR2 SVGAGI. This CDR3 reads CASRNPSGTVYEQYF. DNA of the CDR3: TGTGCCAGCAGAAATCCGTCCGGGACAGTCTACGAGCAGTACTTC.

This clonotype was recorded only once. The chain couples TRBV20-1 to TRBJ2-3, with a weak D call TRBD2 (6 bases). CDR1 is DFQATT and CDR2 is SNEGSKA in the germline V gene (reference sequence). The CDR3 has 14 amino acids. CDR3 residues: CSLVLAQFTDTQYF. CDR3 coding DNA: TGCAGCCTAGTACTAGCTCAGTTCACAGATACGCAGTATTTT.

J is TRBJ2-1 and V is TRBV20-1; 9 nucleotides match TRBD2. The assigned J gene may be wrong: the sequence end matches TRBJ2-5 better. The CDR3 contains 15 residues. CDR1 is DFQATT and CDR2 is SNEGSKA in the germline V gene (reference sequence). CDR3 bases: TGCAGTGCTGAGAGAGGTGCTAGCGGGATAGAGACCCAGTACTTC. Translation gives CSAERGASGIETQYF.

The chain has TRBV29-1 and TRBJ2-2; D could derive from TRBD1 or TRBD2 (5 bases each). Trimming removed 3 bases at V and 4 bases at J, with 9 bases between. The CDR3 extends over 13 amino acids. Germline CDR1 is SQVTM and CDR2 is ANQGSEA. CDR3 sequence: CSVDGAGTGELFF. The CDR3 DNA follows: TGCAGCGTTGACGGGGCGGGCACCGGGGAGCTGTTTTTT.

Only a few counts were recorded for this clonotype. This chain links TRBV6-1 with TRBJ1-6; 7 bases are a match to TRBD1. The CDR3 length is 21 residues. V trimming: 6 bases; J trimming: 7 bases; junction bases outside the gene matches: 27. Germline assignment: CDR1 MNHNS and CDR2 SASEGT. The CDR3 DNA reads TGTGCCAGCAGCCTACTGGGGTTCCCTCCTACAGGGGATCTGAGGAATTCACCCCTCCACTTT. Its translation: CASSLLGFPPTGDLRNSPLHF.